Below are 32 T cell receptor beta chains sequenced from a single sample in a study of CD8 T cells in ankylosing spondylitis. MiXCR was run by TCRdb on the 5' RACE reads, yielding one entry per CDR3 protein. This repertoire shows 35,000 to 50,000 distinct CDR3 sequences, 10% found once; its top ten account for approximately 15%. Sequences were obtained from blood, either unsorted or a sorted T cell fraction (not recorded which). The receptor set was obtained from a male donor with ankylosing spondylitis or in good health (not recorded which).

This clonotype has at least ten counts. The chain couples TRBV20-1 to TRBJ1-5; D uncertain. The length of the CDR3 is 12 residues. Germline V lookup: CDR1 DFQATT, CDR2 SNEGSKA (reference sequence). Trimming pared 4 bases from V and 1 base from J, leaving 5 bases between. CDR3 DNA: TGCAGTGCTAAAATCAGCAATCAGCCCCAGCATTTT. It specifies CSAKISNQPQHF.

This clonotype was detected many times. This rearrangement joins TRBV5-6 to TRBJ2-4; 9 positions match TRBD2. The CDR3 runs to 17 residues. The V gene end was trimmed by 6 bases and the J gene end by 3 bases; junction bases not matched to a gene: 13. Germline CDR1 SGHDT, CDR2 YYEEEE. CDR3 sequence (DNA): TGTGCCAGCACCCGAAGGGCGGGAGGGCCGAACAAAAACATTCAGTACTTC. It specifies CASTRRAGGPNKNIQYF.

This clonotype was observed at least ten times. The CDR3 nucleotides read TGCAGCGTTGCCCGGGGGGGGGAGACCCAGTACTTC. Translating gives CSVARGGETQYF. The V call is TRBV29-1, the J call TRBJ2-5; the match to TRBD2 covers 8 bases. CDR1 and CDR2 (germline): SQVTM, ANQGSEA. The ends lost 4 bases at V and 5 bases at J; junction bases unmatched: 3. The CDR3 length is 12 residues.

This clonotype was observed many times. For the CDR3, the DNA is TGTGCCATCAGTGAGTCGAACCCAGGCCTCTACGAGCAGTACTTC. Translated, it gives CAISESNPGLYEQYF. The chain couples TRBV10-3 to TRBJ2-7; D is unclear. Trimming removed 0 bases at V and 3 bases at J, with 12 bases between. The CDR3 has 15 residues. Germline V gives CDR1 ENHRY, CDR2 SYGVKD.

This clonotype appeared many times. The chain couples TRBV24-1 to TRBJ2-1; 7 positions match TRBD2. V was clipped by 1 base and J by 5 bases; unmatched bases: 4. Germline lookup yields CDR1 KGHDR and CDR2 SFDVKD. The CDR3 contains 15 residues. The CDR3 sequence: CATSDLGLEDNEQFF. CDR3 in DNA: TGTGCCACCAGTGATTTAGGACTAGAGGACAATGAGCAGTTCTTC.

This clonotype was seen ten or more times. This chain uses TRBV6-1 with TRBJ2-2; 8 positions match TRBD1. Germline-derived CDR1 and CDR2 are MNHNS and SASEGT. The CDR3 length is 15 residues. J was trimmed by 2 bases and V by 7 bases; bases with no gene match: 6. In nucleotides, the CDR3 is TGTGCCAGCAAACAGGACAGGGCCAACACCGGGGAGCTGTTTTTT. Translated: CASKQDRANTGELFF.

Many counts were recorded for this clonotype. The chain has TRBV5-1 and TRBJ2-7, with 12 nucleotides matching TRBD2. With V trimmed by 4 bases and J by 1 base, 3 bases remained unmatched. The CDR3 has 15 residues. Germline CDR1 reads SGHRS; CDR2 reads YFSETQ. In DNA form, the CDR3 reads TGCGCCAGCAGCCTAGCGGGAGGGCCTTCCTACGAGCAGTACTTC. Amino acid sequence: CASSLAGGPSYEQYF.

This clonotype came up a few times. The CDR3 is CSVEDWPVRRNGYTF. The CDR3 DNA reads as TGCAGCGTTGAAGATTGGCCAGTACGGCGGAATGGCTACACCTTC. V is TRBV29-1 and J is TRBJ1-2; D unresolved. With 0 bases removed from V and 6 bases from J, the gap between germline ends came to 17 bases. The CDR3 has 15 residues. Per the germline V gene, CDR1 is SQVTM and CDR2 is ANQGSEA. Supplemented by reference TRBV29-1 and TRBJ1-2, the full variable domain reads SAVISQKPSRDICQRGTSLTIQCQVDSQVTMMFWYRQQPGQSLTLIATANQGSEATYESGFVIDKFPISRPNLTFSTLTVSNMSPEDSSIYLCSVEDWPVRRNGYTFGSGTRLTVV.

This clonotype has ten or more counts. This chain's CDR3 is CASSEPGPGNEKLFF. The CDR3 nucleotides read TGTGCCAGCAGCGAACCGGGCCCGGGCAATGAAAAACTGTTTTTT. The chain joins TRBV6-2 or TRBV6-3 to TRBJ1-4; D call uncertain. This CDR3 is built from 15 residues. The ends were cut back, 6 bases at V and 5 bases at J, with 16 bases in the middle. Germline assignment: CDR1 MNHEY and CDR2 SVGEGT.

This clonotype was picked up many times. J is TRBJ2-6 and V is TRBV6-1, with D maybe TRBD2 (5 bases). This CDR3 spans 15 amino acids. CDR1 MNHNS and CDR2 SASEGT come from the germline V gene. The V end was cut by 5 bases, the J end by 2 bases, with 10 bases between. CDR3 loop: CASSPLDTGANVLTF. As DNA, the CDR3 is TGTGCCAGCAGTCCACTAGATACTGGGGCCAACGTCCTGACTTTC.

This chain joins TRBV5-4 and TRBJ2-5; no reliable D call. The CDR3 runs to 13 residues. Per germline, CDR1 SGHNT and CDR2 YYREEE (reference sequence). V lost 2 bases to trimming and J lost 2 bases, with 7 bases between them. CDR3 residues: CASSFGEQETQYF. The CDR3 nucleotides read TGTGCCAGCAGCTTTGGGGAACAAGAGACCCAGTACTTC.

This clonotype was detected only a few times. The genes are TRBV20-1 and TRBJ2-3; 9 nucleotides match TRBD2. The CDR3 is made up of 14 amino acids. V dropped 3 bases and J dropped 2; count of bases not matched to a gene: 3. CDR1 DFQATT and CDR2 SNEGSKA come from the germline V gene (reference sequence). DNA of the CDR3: TGCAGTGCTAGGATAGCGGGAGCCACAGATACGCAGTATTTT. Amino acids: CSARIAGATDTQYF.

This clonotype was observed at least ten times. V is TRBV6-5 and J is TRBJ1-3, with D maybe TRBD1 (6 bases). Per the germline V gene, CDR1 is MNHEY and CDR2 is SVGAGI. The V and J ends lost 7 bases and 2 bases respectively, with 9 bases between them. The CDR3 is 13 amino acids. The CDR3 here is CASISGAGNTIYF. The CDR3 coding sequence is TGTGCCAGCATTTCAGGGGCTGGAAACACCATATATTTT.

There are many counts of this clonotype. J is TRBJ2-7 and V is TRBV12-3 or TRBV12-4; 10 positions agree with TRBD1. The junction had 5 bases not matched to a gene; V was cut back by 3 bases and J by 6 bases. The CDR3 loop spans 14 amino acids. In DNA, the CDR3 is TGTGCCAGCAGTTTCGGGGACAGGGGAAGCGAGCAGTACTTC. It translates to CASSFGDRGSEQYF.

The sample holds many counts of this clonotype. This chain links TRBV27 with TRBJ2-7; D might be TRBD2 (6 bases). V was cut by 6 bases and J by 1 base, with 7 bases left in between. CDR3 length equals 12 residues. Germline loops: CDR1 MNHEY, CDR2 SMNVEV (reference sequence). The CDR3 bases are TGTGCCAGCAGAGGACTATCCTACGAGCAGTACTTC. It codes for CASRGLSYEQYF.

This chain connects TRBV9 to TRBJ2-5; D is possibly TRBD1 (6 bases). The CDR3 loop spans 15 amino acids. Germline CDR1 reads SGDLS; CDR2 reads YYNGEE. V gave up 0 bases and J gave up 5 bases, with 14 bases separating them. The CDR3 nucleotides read TGTGCCAGCAGCGTAGCGGGTGGGGGCATGGAGACCCAGTACTTC. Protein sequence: CASSVAGGGMETQYF. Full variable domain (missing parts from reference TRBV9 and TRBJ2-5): DSGVTQTPKHLITATGQRVTLRCSPRSGDLSVYWYQQSLDQGLQFLIQYYNGEERAKGNILERFSAQQFPDLHSELNLSSLELGDSALYFCASSVAGGGMETQYFGPGTRLLVL.

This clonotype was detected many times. This CDR3 is CASSLQGHTEAFF. CDR3 bases: TGTGCCAGCAGCTTGCAGGGGCACACTGAAGCTTTCTTT. This chain uses TRBV5-5 with TRBJ1-1; D perhaps matches TRBD1 (6 bases). Trimming cost V 1 base and J 3 bases, with 7 bases left between them. CDR3 size: 13 residues. CDR1 is SGHKS, CDR2 YYEKEE, per germline (reference sequence).

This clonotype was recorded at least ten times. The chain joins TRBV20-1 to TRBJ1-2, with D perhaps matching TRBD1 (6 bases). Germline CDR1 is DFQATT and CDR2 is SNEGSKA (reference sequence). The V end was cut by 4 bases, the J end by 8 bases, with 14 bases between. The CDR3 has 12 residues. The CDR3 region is CSAMTQGSGYTF. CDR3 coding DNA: TGCAGTGCTATGACCCAGGGGAGCGGCTACACCTTC.

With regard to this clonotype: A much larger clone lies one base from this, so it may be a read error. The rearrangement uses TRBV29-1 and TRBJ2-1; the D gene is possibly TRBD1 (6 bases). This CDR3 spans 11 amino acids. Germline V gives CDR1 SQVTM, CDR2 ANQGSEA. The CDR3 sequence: CSVAQGNVQFF. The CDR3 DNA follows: TGCAGCGTTGCGCAGGGGAATGTGCAGTTCTTC.

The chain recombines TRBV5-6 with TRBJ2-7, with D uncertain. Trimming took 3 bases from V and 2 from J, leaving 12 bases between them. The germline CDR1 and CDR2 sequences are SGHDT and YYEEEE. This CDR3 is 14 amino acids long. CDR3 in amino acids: CASSSLTYPYEQYF. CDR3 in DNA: TGTGCCAGCAGCTCTCTTACGTACCCCTACGAGCAGTACTTC.

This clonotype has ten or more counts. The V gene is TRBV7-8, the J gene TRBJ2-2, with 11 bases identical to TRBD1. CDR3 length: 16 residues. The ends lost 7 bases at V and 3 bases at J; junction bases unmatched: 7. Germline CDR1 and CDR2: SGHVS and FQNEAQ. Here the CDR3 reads CASTNGGQGDTGELFF. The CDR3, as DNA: TGTGCCAGCACCAATGGGGGACAGGGGGACACCGGGGAGCTGTTTTTT.

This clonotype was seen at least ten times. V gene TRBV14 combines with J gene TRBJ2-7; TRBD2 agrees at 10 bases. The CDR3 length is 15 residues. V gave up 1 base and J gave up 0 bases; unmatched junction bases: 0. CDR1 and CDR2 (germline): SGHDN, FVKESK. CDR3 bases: TGTGCCAGCAGCCAAGGGACTAGCGGCTCCTACGAGCAGTACTTC. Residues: CASSQGTSGSYEQYF. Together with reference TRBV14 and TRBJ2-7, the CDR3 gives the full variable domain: EAGVTQFPSHSVIEKGQTVTLRCDPISGHDNLYWYRRVMGKEIKFLLHFVKESKQDESGMPNNRFLAERTGGTYSTLKVQPAELEDSGVYFCASSQGTSGSYEQYFGPGTRLTVT.

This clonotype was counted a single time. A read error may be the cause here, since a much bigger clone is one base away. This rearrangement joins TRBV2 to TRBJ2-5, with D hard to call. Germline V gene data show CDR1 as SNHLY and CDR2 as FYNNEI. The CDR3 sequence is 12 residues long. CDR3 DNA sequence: TGTGTCAGCCGCCAAATCCAAGAGACCCAGTACTTC. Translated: CVSRQIQETQYF. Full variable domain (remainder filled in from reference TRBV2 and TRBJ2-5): EPEVTQTPSHQVTQMGQEVILRCVPISNHLYFYWYRQILGQKVEFLVSFYNNEISEKSEIFDDQFSVERPDGSNFTLKIRSTKLEDSAMYFCVSRQIQETQYFGPGTRLLVL.

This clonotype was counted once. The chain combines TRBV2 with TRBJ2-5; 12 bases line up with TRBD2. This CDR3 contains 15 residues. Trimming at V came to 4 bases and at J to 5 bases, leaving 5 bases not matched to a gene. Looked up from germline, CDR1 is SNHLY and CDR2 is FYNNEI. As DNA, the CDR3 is TGTGCCAGCAGTGTTGGACTAGCGGGACGGGAGACCCAGTACTTC. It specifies CASSVGLAGRETQYF.

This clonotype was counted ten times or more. CDR3 nucleotides: TGCAGTGCTACCCGTAGGGGGCGAGGCTCTGGGGCCAACGTCCTGACTTTC. Its protein product is CSATRRGRGSGANVLTF. V and J are TRBV20-1 and TRBJ2-6; 7 bases fit TRBD1. This CDR3 is built from 17 residues. Germline CDR1 is DFQATT and CDR2 is SNEGSKA (reference sequence). With 4 bases clipped from V and 0 bases from J, the junction kept 9 bases outside the gene matches.

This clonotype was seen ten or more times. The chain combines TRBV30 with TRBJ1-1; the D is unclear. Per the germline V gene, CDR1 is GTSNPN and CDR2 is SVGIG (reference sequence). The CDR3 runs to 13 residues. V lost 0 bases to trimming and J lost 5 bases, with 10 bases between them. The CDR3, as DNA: TGTGCCTGGAGTGTCCAGCCTGGGACTGAAGCTTTCTTT. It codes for CAWSVQPGTEAFF.

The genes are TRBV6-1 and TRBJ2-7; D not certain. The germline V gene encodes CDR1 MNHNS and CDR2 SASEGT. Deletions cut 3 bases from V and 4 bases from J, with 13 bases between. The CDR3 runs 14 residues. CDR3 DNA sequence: TGTGCCAGCAGTGATGTGCCGTCCTCTTACGAGCAGTACTTC. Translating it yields CASSDVPSSYEQYF.

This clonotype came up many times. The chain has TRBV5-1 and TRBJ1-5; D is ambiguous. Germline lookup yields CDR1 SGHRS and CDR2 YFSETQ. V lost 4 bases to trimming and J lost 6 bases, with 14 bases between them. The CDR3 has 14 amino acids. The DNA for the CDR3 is TGCGCCAGCAGCGGAGGCCAAGTCGGTCAGCCCCAGCATTTT. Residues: CASSGGQVGQPQHF.

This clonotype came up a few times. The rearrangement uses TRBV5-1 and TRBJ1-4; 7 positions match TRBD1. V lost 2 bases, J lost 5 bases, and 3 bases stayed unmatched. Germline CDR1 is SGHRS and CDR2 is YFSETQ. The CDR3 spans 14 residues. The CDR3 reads CASSFGTDNEKLFF. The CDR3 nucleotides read TGCGCCAGCAGCTTCGGGACAGACAATGAAAAACTGTTTTTT.

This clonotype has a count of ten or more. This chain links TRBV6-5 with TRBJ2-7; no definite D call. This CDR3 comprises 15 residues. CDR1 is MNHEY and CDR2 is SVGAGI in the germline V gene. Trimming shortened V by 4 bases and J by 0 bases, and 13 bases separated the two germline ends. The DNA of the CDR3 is TGTGCCAGCAGTTCCCCAGGTCTTGGCTCCTACGAGCAGTACTTC. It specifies CASSSPGLGSYEQYF.

The CDR3 DNA reads TGTGCCAGCCAAGACAGCCTAGGGGAGCAGTACTTC. The encoded protein is CASQDSLGEQYF. The V call is TRBV2, the J call TRBJ2-7, with D maybe TRBD1 (5 bases). This CDR3 is 12 amino acids long. V was shortened by 8 bases and J by 7 bases, with 15 bases between the two germline ends. Per germline, CDR1 SNHLY and CDR2 FYNNEI.

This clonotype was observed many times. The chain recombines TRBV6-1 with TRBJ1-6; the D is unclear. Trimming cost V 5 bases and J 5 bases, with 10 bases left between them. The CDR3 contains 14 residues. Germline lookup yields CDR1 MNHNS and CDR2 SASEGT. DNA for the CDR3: TGTGCCAGCAGTACGACAAGAGATAATTCACCCCTCCACTTT. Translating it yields CASSTTRDNSPLHF.